Sequencing of this TCR beta chain was carried out in a study of CD8 T cells in Susac syndrome (dated by TCRdb to between 2019 and 2020). Turning to the overall study: Of the Susac syndrome patients who were sequenced, under 10 were in clinical remission while 5 or 6 had clinically active disease. At blood withdrawal, Susac syndrome patients were either therapy-naive, taking corticosteroids (in some cases with IVIg as well), or taking IVIg alone. Repertoire sequencing was used to test whether CD8+ T cell activation and differentiation in Susac syndrome was antigen driven.

RNA was extracted with the RNeasy kit and about 0.5 to 1 ug was reverse transcribed using random hexamers. TCR beta CDR3 regions were amplified with the immunoSEQ multiplex PCR assay covering 54 Vbeta and 13 Jbeta segments. To correct PCR amplification bias, a synthetic template baseline was used for both primer optimization and computational correction. From the authors' description of their analysis: Reads were annotated to V, D and J genes per IMGT and analyzed with immunoSEQ Analyzer, keeping only productive sequences. Clonality was computed as one minus Shannon entropy normalized by log2 of the number of productive unique sequences. For each patient and control, public and private clones were evaluated among the 100 most prevalent clones. Susac-specific clones were defined as absent from healthy and MS cohorts, 850 to 1,300 published viral clones and other ImmuneACCESS disease sequences. TCRdb cleaned the public reads at Q25 with fastp, built clones with MiXCR and kept in-frame beta chains. CDR3 protein sequences are deduplicated, and each keeps its most common genes and DNA. TCRdb, not the original authors, processed these V and J calls. The table for this sample lists 150,000 to 200,000 distinct CDR3 sequences; 75% to 95% of them were counted only once. The top ten hold over 0.075% of the sample.

Peripheral blood CD8+ and CD4+ T cells from healthy donors, Susac syndrome patients and multiple sclerosis patients were profiled by high-throughput TCR beta sequencing. Recently defined diagnostic criteria for definite or probable disease were met by the Susac syndrome patients. Bulk CD8+ and CD4+ T cells were purified by magnetic negative isolation, while CD8+ TEMRA cells were enriched using FACS. Blood was drawn into EDTA tubes, processed within 24 hours, and PBMCs were isolated by density gradient centrifugation. PBMCs intended for TCR sequencing were cryopreserved in liquid nitrogen and were subsequently thawed in a 37 degrees C water bath. A purity of at least 90% was achieved for sorted or isolated CD4+, CD8+ and CD8+ TEMRA cells. From its cysteine to its phenylalanine, the CDR3 spans 12 amino acids. Only the CDR3 region is kept as DNA, spanning 36 bases read in frame from base 1. In the germline V gene (reference sequence), CDR1 corresponds to MNHEY and CDR2 to SMNVEV. V was cut back by 4 bases and J by 8 bases, leaving a gap of 9 bases between them.

What the work shows at the level of the full study, not this receptor alone: In the CD4+ T cell repertoire of Susac syndrome patients, clonal expansion was not detected. The number of individuals in the TCR sequencing and HLA analysis was recognized as being relatively small.

Note on this clonotype: Its antigen remains unidentified. No base quality information exists; no much larger clone differs at one position.

Material for sequencing was CD4+ T cells from PBMCs. This TCR was recovered from a human donor with Susac syndrome. The sequence is built from TRBV27 and TRBJ2-1; the D segment cannot be called with confidence. The sequenced DNA: TGTGCCAGCAGTTCGCCTGGGGATGAGCAGTTCTTC. Translated, this is CASSSPGDEQFF.